Reported below is one T cell receptor beta chain. The authors ran a second PCR of 7 to 11 cycles using a sample-barcoded 5' primer and a J-beta primer mix. One entry per CDR3 protein, called by TCRdb with MiXCR from the 5' RACE reads. The sample contains around 1,500,000 distinct CDR3 sequences, roughly 40% of which appear only once. The data were taken from a study of blood T cells in healthy people across ages. V was clipped by 8 bases and J by 1 base; unmatched bases: 7. Germline V lookup: CDR1 MDHEN, CDR2 SYDVKM. The CDR3 is 14 residues long. Sequenced sample: blood. The V call is TRBV28, the J call TRBJ2-7; 8 nucleotides line up with TRBD2. The TCR was taken from a woman aged 18-30 years in good health. The CDR3 sequence: CASPPSGQSYEQYF. The DNA for the CDR3 is TGTGCCAGCCCCCCTAGCGGGCAATCCTACGAGCAGTACTTC.